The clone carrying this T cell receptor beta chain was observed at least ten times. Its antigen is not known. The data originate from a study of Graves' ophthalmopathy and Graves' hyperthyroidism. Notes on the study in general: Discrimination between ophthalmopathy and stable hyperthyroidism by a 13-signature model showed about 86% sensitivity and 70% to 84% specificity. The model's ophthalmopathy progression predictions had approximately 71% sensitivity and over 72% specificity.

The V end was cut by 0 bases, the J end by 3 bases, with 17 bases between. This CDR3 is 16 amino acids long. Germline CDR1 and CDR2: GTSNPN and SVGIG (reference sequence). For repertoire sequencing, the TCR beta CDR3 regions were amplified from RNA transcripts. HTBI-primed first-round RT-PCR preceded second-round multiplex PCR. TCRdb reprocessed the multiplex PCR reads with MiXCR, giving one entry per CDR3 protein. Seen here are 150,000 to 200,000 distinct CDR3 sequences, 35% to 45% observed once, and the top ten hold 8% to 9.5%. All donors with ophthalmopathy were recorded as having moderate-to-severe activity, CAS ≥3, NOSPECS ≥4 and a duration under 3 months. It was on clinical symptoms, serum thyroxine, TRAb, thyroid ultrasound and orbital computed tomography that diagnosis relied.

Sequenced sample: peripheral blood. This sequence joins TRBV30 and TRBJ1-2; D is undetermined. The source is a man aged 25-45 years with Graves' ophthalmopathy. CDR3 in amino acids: CAWSVPSFTDYYGYTF. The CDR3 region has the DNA TGTGCCTGGAGTGTACCCTCTTTTACAGACTACTATGGCTACACCTTC.